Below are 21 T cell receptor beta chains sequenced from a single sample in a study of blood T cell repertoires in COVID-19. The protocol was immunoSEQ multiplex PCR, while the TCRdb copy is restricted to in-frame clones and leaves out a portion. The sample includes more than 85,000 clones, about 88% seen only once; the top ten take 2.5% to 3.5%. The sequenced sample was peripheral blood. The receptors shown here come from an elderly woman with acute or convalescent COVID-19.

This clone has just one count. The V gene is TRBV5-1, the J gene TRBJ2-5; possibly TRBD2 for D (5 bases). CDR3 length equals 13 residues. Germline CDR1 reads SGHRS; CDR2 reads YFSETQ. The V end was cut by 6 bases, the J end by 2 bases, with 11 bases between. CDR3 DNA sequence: TGCGCCAGCACCCGGAGGTCTCAAGAGACCCAGTACTTC. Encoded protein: CASTRRSQETQYF.

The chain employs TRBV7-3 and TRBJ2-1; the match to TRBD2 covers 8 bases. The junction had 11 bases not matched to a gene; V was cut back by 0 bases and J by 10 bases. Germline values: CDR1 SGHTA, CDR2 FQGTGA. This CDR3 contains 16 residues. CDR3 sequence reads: CASSLTSLAGAREQFF. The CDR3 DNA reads TGTGCCAGCAGCTTAACGTCCCTAGCGGGCGCCCGGGAGCAGTTCTTC.

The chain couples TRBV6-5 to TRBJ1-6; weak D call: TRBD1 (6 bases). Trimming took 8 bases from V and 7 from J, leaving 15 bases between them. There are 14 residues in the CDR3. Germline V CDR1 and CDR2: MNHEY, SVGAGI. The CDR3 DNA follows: TGTGCCAGCCGCCGAGGTGGGGGCAATTCACCCCTCCACTTT. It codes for CASRRGGGNSPLHF.

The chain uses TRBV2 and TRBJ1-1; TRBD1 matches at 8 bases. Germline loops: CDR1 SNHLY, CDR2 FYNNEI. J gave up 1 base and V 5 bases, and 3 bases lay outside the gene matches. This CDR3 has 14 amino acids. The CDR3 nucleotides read TGTGCCAGCAGTAGAGACAGGGGGAACACTGAAGCTTTCTTT. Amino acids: CASSRDRGNTEAFF.

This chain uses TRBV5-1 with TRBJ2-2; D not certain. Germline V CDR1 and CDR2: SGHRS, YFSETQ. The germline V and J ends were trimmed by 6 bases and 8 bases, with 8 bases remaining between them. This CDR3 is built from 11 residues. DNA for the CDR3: TGCGCCAGCAAGATGGAGGGGGAGCTGTTTTTT. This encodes CASKMEGELFF. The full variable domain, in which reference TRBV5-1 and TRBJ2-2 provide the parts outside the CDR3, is KAGVTQTPRYLIKTRGQQVTLSCSPISGHRSVSWYQQTPGQGLQFLFEYFSETQRNKGNFPGRFSGRQFSNSRSEMNVSTLELGDSALYLCASKMEGELFFGEGSRLTVL.

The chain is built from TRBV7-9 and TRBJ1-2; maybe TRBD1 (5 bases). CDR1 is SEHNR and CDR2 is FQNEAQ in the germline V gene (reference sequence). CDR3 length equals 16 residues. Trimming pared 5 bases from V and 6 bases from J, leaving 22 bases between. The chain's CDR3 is CASSMRGSGGADGYTF. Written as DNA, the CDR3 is TGTGCCAGCAGCATGAGAGGTTCGGGGGGAGCGGATGGCTACACCTTC.

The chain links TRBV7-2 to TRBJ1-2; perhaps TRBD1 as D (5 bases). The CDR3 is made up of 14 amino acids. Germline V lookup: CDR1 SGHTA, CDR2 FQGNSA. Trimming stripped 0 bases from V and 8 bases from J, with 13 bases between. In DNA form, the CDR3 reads TGTGCCAGCAGCTTAGCCCAGGGAATGAAAGGCTACACCTTC. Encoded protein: CASSLAQGMKGYTF.

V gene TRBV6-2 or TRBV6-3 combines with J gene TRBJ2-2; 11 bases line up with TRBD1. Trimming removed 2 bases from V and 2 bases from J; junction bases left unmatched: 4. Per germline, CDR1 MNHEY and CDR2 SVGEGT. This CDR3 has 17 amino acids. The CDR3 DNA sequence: TGTGCCAGCAGTTACCTAGGACAGGGGGCAAACACCGGGGAGCTGTTTTTT. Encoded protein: CASSYLGQGANTGELFF.

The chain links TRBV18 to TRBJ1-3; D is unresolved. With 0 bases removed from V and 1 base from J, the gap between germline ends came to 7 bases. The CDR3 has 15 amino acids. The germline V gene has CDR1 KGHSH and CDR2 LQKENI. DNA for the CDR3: TGTGCCAGCTCACCACCGAGCGGATCTGGAAACACCATATATTTT. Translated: CASSPPSGSGNTIYF.

The CDR3 is CASSTHGQTIGQPQHF. The CDR3 DNA sequence: TGTGCCAGTAGTACCCACGGACAGACTATCGGGCAGCCCCAGCATTTT. The rearrangement links TRBV19 to TRBJ1-5, with a possible D match to TRBD1 (6 bases). The CDR3 length is 16 residues. With 4 bases removed from V and 7 bases from J, the gap between germline ends came to 20 bases. Germline assignment: CDR1 LNHDA and CDR2 SQIVND (reference sequence).

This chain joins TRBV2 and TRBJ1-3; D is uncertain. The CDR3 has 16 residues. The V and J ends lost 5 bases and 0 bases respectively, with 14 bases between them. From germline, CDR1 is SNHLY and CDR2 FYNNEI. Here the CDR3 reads CASSNDNGPSGNTIYF. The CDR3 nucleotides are TGTGCCAGCAGTAATGATAACGGTCCCTCTGGAAACACCATATATTTT.

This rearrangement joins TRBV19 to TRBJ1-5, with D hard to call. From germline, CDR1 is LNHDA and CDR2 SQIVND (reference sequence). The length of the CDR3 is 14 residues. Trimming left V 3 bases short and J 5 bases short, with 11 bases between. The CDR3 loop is CASSMIESHQPQHF. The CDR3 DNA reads TGTGCCAGTAGTATGATCGAGAGCCATCAGCCCCAGCATTTT.

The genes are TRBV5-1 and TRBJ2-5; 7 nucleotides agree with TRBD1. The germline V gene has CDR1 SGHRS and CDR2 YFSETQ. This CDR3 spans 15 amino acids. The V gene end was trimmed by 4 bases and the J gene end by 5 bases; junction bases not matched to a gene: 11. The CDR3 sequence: CASSIGTAARETQYF. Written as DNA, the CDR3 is TGCGCCAGCAGCATCGGGACAGCGGCGAGGGAGACCCAGTACTTC.

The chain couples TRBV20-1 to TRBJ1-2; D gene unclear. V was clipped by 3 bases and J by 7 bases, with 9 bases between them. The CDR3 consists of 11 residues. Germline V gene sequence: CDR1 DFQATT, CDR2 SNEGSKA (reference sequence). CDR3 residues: CSASGNLGYTF. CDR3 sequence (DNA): TGCAGTGCTAGCGGGAACCTTGGCTACACCTTC.

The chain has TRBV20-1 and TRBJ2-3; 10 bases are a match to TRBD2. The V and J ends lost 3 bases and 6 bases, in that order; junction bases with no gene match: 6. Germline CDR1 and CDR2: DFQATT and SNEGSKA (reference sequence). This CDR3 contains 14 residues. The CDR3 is CSASPLAGADTQYF. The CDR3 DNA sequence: TGCAGTGCTAGTCCTCTAGCGGGAGCGGATACGCAGTATTTT.

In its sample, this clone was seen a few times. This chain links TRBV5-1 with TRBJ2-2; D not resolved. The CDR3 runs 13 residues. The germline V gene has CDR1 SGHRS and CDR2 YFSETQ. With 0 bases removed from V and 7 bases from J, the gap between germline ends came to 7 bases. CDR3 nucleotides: TGCGCCAGCAGCTTGGGGCAGTACGGGGAGCTGTTTTTT. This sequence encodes CASSLGQYGELFF.

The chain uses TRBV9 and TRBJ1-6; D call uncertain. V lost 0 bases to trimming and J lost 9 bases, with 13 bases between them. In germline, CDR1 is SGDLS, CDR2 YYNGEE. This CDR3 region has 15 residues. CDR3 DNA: TGTGCCAGCAGCGTAGAGGAGGGAAAAGGTTCACCCCTCCACTTT. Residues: CASSVEEGKGSPLHF.

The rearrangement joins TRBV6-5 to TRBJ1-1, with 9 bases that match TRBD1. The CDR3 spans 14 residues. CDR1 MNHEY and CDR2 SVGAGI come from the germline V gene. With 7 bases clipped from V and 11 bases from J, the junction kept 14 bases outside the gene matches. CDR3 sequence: CASKVGQGISRAFF. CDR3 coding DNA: TGTGCCAGCAAAGTCGGACAGGGGATTAGTAGGGCTTTCTTT.

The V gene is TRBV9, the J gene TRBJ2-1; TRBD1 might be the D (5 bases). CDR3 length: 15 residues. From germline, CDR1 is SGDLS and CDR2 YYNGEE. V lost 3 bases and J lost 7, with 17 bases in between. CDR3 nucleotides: TGTGCCAGCAGCGGCACCCCGTGGGGCAGGAATGAGCAGTTCTTC. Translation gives CASSGTPWGRNEQFF.

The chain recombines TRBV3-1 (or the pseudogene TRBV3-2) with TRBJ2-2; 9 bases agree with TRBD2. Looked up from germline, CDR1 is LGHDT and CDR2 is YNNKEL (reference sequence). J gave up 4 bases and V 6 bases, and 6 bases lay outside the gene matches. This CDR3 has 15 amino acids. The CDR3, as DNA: TGTGCCAGCAGTGGCAGACTAGCGGTCACCGGGGAGCTGTTTTTT. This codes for CASSGRLAVTGELFF.

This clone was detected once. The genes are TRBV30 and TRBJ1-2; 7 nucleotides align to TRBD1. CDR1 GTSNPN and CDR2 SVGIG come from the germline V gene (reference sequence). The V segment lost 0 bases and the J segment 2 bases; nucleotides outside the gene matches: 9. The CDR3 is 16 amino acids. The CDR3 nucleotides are TGTGCCTGGAGTGTCGGTTCAGGGGGTGCCAACTATGGCTACACCTTC. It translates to CAWSVGSGGANYGYTF.